The 6 T cell receptor beta chains presented below share a single source sample, sequenced in a study of cytomegalovirus exposure and HLA in healthy donors. Both 60 Vbeta primers and 13 Jbeta primers went into the PCR. Only in-frame clones appear in the TCRdb table, and some are missing; sequencing was by immunoSEQ multiplex PCR. The sample lists approximately 89,000 clones, less than 70% occurring once. Source material: PBMCs. All receptors come from a female donor in good health and CMV-seronegative.

The chain couples TRBV6-1 to TRBJ2-1; 14 nucleotides agree with TRBD2. The germline V gene encodes CDR1 MNHNS and CDR2 SASEGT. The CDR3 loop spans 15 amino acids. Losses at the gene ends were 4 bases for V and 7 bases for J; bases not matched to a gene: 3. The CDR3 nucleotides are TGTGCCAGCAGTGCGACTAGCGGGAGGGAGAATGAGCAGTTCTTC. This sequence encodes CASSATSGRENEQFF.

In its sample, this clone was seen a few times. The chain employs TRBV10-2 and TRBJ1-5; 7 nucleotides align to TRBD1. Germline-derived CDR1 and CDR2 are WSHSY and SAAADI. The V gene end was trimmed by 9 bases and the J gene end by 3 bases; junction bases not matched to a gene: 5. The CDR3 spans 13 residues. CDR3 protein: CASRQGPNQPQHF. The CDR3 DNA follows: TGCGCCAGTAGACAGGGCCCCAATCAGCCCCAGCATTTT.

This clone was detected only a few times. The chain links TRBV5-6 to TRBJ2-2, with TRBD1 matching 8 bases. V shed 4 bases and J 3 bases; nucleotides not matched to a gene: 8. The germline CDR1 and CDR2 sequences are SGHDT and YYEEEE. The CDR3 totals 16 residues. CDR3: CASSQRQGPDTGELFF. The DNA of the CDR3 is TGTGCCAGCAGCCAAAGACAGGGGCCGGACACCGGGGAGCTGTTTTTT.

The chain carries TRBV13 and TRBJ2-7; 7 bases align to TRBD1. The V and J ends lost 8 bases and 6 bases, in that order; junction bases with no gene match: 10. Germline loops: CDR1 PRHDT, CDR2 FYEKMQ (reference sequence). This CDR3 has 13 residues. The DNA for the CDR3 is TGTGCCAGCCAAGAGACAGGGTATAGCGAGCAGTACTTC. Its protein product is CASQETGYSEQYF.

The chain combines TRBV25-1 with TRBJ2-1, with 12 positions matching TRBD1. The CDR3 has 15 amino acids. Per the germline V gene, CDR1 is MGHDK and CDR2 is SYGVNS. With V trimmed by 2 bases and J by 10 bases, 6 bases remained unmatched. The CDR3 nucleotides read TGTGCCAGCAGTGAACCGGGACAGGGGGCGCGGGAGCAGTTCTTC. It is translated as CASSEPGQGAREQFF.

The CDR3 is CAAAGGYEQYF. CDR3 DNA: TGTGCCGCAGCCGGAGGTTACGAGCAGTACTTC. The gene calls are TRBV28 and TRBJ2-7; TRBD2 is a possible D gene (5 bases). CDR3 length equals 11 residues. With 11 bases removed from V and 4 bases from J, the gap between germline ends came to 12 bases. Germline loops: CDR1 MDHEN, CDR2 SYDVKM.